Below are 23 T cell receptor beta chains sequenced from a single sample in a study of blood T cell repertoires in COVID-19. Data came from immunoSEQ multiplex PCR; TCRdb stores just in-frame clones and leaves some out. The data hold 150,000 or so clones, with 70% to 90% observed a single time. The sample was peripheral blood. Source of these receptors: a woman aged 55-69 years with acute or convalescent COVID-19.

V is TRBV10-3 and J is TRBJ1-6; D is uncertain. In germline, CDR1 is ENHRY, CDR2 SYGVKD. V lost 3 bases to trimming and J lost 9 bases, with 9 bases between them. The CDR3 loop spans 13 amino acids. The CDR3 nucleotides read TGTGCCATCAGTGACGAAGCGGGTTCACCCCTCCACTTT. Translated, it gives CAISDEAGSPLHF.

V is TRBV18 and J is TRBJ1-5; D possibly corresponds to TRBD1 (6 bases). The CDR3 is made up of 17 amino acids. Germline V CDR1 and CDR2: KGHSH, LQKENI. V gave up 4 bases and J gave up 1 base, with 17 bases separating them. CDR3 sequence: CASSLLGGRGSNQPQHF. In DNA form, the CDR3 reads TGTGCCAGCTCACTCCTAGGGGGAAGAGGAAGCAATCAGCCCCAGCATTTT.

In regard to this clone: At one end the junction does not follow the germline gene, possibly because of a read error. The chain joins TRBV10-1 to TRBJ2-5, with a weak D call TRBD1 (6 bases). Germline V lookup: CDR1 WNHNN, CDR2 SYGVQD (reference sequence). This CDR3 spans 13 amino acids. In DNA form, the CDR3 reads TGCGCCAGCAGTTGGGGGCTCCAAGAGGCCCAGTACTTC. Amino acid sequence: CASSWGLQEAQYF.

This clone was detected once. This rearrangement joins TRBV5-1 to TRBJ2-2; D unresolved. Per germline, CDR1 SGHRS and CDR2 YFSETQ. V was pared by 4 bases and J by 0 bases, with 10 bases between. The CDR3 loop spans 15 amino acids. The chain's CDR3 is CASSPRNSNTGELFF. CDR3 DNA sequence: TGCGCCAGCAGCCCGCGGAATTCGAACACCGGGGAGCTGTTTTTT.

The rearrangement links TRBV2 to TRBJ2-5, with 9 nucleotides matching TRBD2. The CDR3 sequence is 15 residues long. V lost 4 bases, J lost 0 bases, and 3 bases stayed unmatched. Germline CDR1 SNHLY, CDR2 FYNNEI. CDR3 DNA: TGTGCCAGCAGTGTCGAGCGGGGGGACCAAGAGACCCAGTACTTC. Its protein is CASSVERGDQETQYF.

The V gene is TRBV3-1 (or the pseudogene TRBV3-2), the J gene TRBJ2-7, with D possibly TRBD1 on 5 matching bases. V was cut by 4 bases and J by 2 bases, with 18 bases left in between. This CDR3 contains 16 residues. CDR1 LGHDT and CDR2 YNNKEL come from the germline V gene (reference sequence). Here the CDR3 DNA reads TGTGCCAGCAGCCCTTCTCTCTTAGCAGGGCCCTACGAGCAGTACTTC. Amino acids: CASSPSLLAGPYEQYF.

The V call is TRBV11-3, the J call TRBJ1-2, with 9 positions matching TRBD1. From germline, CDR1 is SGHNT and CDR2 YENEEA. There are 17 residues in the CDR3. V lost 4 bases, J lost 3 bases, and 12 bases stayed unmatched. CDR3 DNA sequence: TGTGCCAGCAGCTCCTCGGGACGGGACAGGGCCCACTATGGCTACACCTTC. Residues: CASSSSGRDRAHYGYTF.

This sequence joins TRBV5-4 and TRBJ2-3, with a possible D match to TRBD2 (5 bases). V dropped 4 bases and J dropped 0 bases, with 18 bases sitting between them. Per germline, CDR1 SGHNT and CDR2 YYREEE (reference sequence). CDR3 size: 17 residues. CDR3 DNA: TGTGCCAGCAGCCCCTACGGGCGTAGAGGGAGCACAGATACGCAGTATTTT. This encodes CASSPYGRRGSTDTQYF.

This clone has only a few counts. The chain has TRBV11-3 and TRBJ2-1; TRBD1 matches at 10 bases. V shed 5 bases, J shed 8 bases, and the junction held 6 bases outside the gene matches. The CDR3 length is 14 residues. The germline V gene has CDR1 SGHNT and CDR2 YENEEA. The DNA of the CDR3 is TGTGCCAGCAGCCGACAGGGGGCAGTCGATGAGCAGTTCTTC. Encoded protein: CASSRQGAVDEQFF.

This chain uses TRBV18 with TRBJ1-1, with 7 positions matching TRBD1. The ends lost 3 bases at V and 3 bases at J; junction bases unmatched: 7. This CDR3 comprises 15 residues. From germline, CDR1 is KGHSH and CDR2 LQKENI. The DNA for the CDR3 is TGTGCCAGCTCACCGAAAGGGGGCTTAGACACTGAAGCTTTCTTT. Translated, it gives CASSPKGGLDTEAFF.

The V and J genes are TRBV6-1 and TRBJ2-1; 9 bases are shared with TRBD2. Germline CDR1 is MNHNS and CDR2 is SASEGT. V dropped 0 bases and J dropped 9; count of bases not matched to a gene: 6. CDR3 length: 15 amino acids. As DNA, the CDR3 is TGTGCCAGCAGTGAAGCGGGGCGGGGGGGCCTTGAGCAGTTCTTC. As protein: CASSEAGRGGLEQFF.

V and J are TRBV3-1 (or the pseudogene TRBV3-2) and TRBJ2-5; D perhaps matches TRBD2 (6 bases). Germline V gene sequence: CDR1 LGHDT, CDR2 YNNKEL (reference sequence). CDR3 length: 16 amino acids. Trimming cost V 0 bases and J 8 bases, with 19 bases left between them. CDR3 residues: CASSQDWASDHYTQYF. CDR3 DNA: TGTGCCAGCAGCCAAGATTGGGCTAGCGACCACTATACCCAGTACTTC.

The V and J genes are TRBV6-9 and TRBJ1-2; D remains unclear. CDR1 is MNHGY and CDR2 is SVAAGI in the germline V gene. V was cut by 1 base and J by 1 base, with 7 bases left in between. This CDR3 has 14 amino acids. The CDR3 loop is CASSYYPGNYGYTF. Written as DNA, the CDR3 is TGTGCCAGCAGTTATTACCCGGGTAACTATGGCTACACCTTC.

The rearrangement links TRBV7-9 to TRBJ1-4; 7 positions match TRBD1. V lost 6 bases, J lost 8 bases, and 9 bases stayed unmatched. The CDR3 covers 14 residues. Germline values: CDR1 SEHNR, CDR2 FQNEAQ (reference sequence). CDR3 DNA sequence: TGTGCCAGCAGTCCACAGGGGTACGGGGAAAAACTGTTTTTT. Its protein is CASSPQGYGEKLFF.

The rearrangement links TRBV10-3 to TRBJ2-5; 12 bases map to TRBD2. Unmatched junction bases numbered 9, after V lost 10 bases and J lost 3 bases. This CDR3 is 15 amino acids long. In germline, CDR1 is ENHRY, CDR2 SYGVKD. The CDR3 is CATRNRLAGEETQYF. The CDR3 DNA reads TGTGCCACCCGAAACAGACTAGCGGGGGAAGAGACCCAGTACTTC.

The chain carries TRBV12-5 and TRBJ2-7; D is uncertain. This CDR3 has 12 residues. CDR1 and CDR2 from the germline V gene are LGHNT and FRNRAP. V was trimmed by 6 bases and J by 2 bases, leaving 8 bases between them. CDR3 coding DNA: TGTGCTAGTGGGACAACGACCTACGAGCAGTACTTC. Translating it yields CASGTTTYEQYF.

The rearrangement uses TRBV18 and TRBJ2-7; 12 nucleotides align to TRBD1. Trimming at V came to 0 bases and at J to 3 bases, leaving 3 bases not matched to a gene. The germline CDR1 and CDR2 sequences are KGHSH and LQKENI. The CDR3 totals 16 residues. The CDR3 spells CASSPPGQGASYEQYF. CDR3 in DNA: TGTGCCAGCTCACCACCGGGACAGGGGGCGAGCTACGAGCAGTACTTC. The whole variable domain, remainder taken from reference TRBV18 and TRBJ2-7, is NAGVMQNPRHLVRRRGQEARLRCSPMKGHSHVYWYRQLPEEGLKFMVYLQKENIIDESGMPKERFSAEFPKEGPSILRIQQVVRGDSAAYFCASSPPGQGASYEQYFGPGTRLTVT.

In this sample, this clone turned up once. The chain links TRBV7-3 to TRBJ2-1; 10 nucleotides line up with TRBD1. The CDR3 runs to 16 residues. Losses at the gene ends were 5 bases for V and 7 bases for J; bases not matched to a gene: 11. The V gene's germline CDR1 is SGHTA and CDR2 FQGTGA. The CDR3 DNA reads TGTGCCAGCAGCGTTTCCCGGGACAGGGGAGGGAATGAGCAGTTCTTC. Amino acid sequence: CASSVSRDRGGNEQFF.

V and J are TRBV4-3 and TRBJ2-1; 9 bases line up with TRBD1. This CDR3 region has 16 residues. Germline V gene lookup returns CDR1 LGHNA and CDR2 YSLEER. With V trimmed by 4 bases and J by 0 bases, 4 bases remained unmatched. This chain's CDR3 is CASSLGTGSSYNEQFF. CDR3 DNA: TGCGCCAGCAGCCTAGGGACAGGGAGCTCCTACAATGAGCAGTTCTTC.

This clone was picked up one time. The chain recombines TRBV15 with TRBJ1-1, with D possibly TRBD1 on 5 matching bases. CDR3 size: 13 residues. CDR1 is LNHNV and CDR2 is YYDKDF in the germline V gene (reference sequence). V was shortened by 0 bases and J by 8 bases, with 10 bases between the two germline ends. In DNA, the CDR3 is TGTGCCACCAGCAGAGATAAGGGGCGGGAAGCTTTCTTT. Translation gives CATSRDKGREAFF.

This clone has only one observation. V and J are TRBV19 and TRBJ2-4; 7 nucleotides agree with TRBD1. The trim removed 7 bases at V and 4 bases at J, leaving 7 bases unmatched. CDR1 and CDR2 from the germline V gene are LNHDA and SQIVND (reference sequence). The CDR3 has 14 amino acids. The CDR3 loop is CASTHDRAKNIQYF. Written as DNA, the CDR3 is TGTGCCAGTACCCACGACAGGGCAAAAAACATTCAGTACTTC.

A few counts support this clone. The chain has TRBV2 and TRBJ2-3, with a weak D call TRBD2 (6 bases). The CDR3 contains 13 residues. Germline V lookup: CDR1 SNHLY, CDR2 FYNNEI. Trimming shortened V by 8 bases and J by 0 bases, and 9 bases separated the two germline ends. CDR3 in amino acids: CASHGTSTDTQYF. CDR3 DNA sequence: TGTGCCAGCCACGGGACTAGCACAGATACGCAGTATTTT.

V is TRBV7-8 and J is TRBJ2-6, with D possibly being TRBD1 (6 bases). Germline assignment: CDR1 SGHVS and CDR2 FQNEAQ. Trimming stripped 3 bases from V and 0 bases from J, with 15 bases between. The CDR3 is 18 amino acids. CDR3 coding DNA: TGTGCCAGCAGCTTCGATACAGGGTTAATCTCTGGGGCCAACGTCCTGACTTTC. The encoded protein is CASSFDTGLISGANVLTF.